The 10 T cell receptor beta chains reported below all come from one sample, sequenced in a study of blood T cells in healthy people across ages. PCR was performed a second time for about 7 to 12 cycles using a sample-barcoded 5' primer and a J-beta primer mix. TCRdb recomputed calls from the 5' RACE reads with MiXCR, one row per CDR3 protein. The sample has roughly 800,000 distinct CDR3 sequences, roughly 40% seen once. Sequenced input: blood. These receptor sequences come from a man in his late teens or twenties in good health.

The chain carries TRBV5-1 and TRBJ2-1, with TRBD2 matching 12 bases. The germline V gene has CDR1 SGHRS and CDR2 YFSETQ. The CDR3 spans 16 residues. V lost 4 bases, J lost 2 bases, and 4 bases stayed unmatched. DNA of the CDR3: TGCGCCAGCAGCCAGACTAGCGGGGGCCCCTACAATGAGCAGTTCTTC. It yields the protein CASSQTSGGPYNEQFF.

The chain is built from TRBV6-1 and TRBJ1-5; D unclear. Trimming removed 7 bases from V and 3 bases from J, with 13 bases in between. Germline V gene data show CDR1 as MNHNS and CDR2 as SASEGT. CDR3 length equals 14 residues. CDR3 nucleotides: TGTGCCAGCACGCTCGAAACTCTCAATCAGCCCCAGCATTTT. The encoded protein is CASTLETLNQPQHF.

This clonotype was seen repeatedly, ten times or more. The chain has TRBV12-3 or TRBV12-4 and TRBJ1-5, with D hard to call. V was trimmed by 3 bases and J by 4 bases, leaving 7 bases between them. The CDR3 covers 13 residues. CDR3 sequence (DNA): TGTGCCAGCAGTTTCGGTACAAATCAGCCCCAGCATTTT. This encodes CASSFGTNQPQHF.

This clonotype has only a few counts. The genes are TRBV7-2 and TRBJ1-1; D is uncertain. V was shortened by 3 bases and J by 7 bases, with 6 bases between the two germline ends. Per germline, CDR1 SGHTA and CDR2 FQGNSA. This CDR3 contains 11 residues. Here the CDR3 reads CASSFWHEAFF. The CDR3, as DNA: TGTGCCAGCAGCTTTTGGCATGAAGCTTTCTTT. Combining the CDR3 with reference TRBV7-2 and TRBJ1-1 gives the whole variable domain GAGVSQSPSNKVTEKGKDVELRCDPISGHTALYWYRQSLGQGLEFLIYFQGNSAPDKSGLPSDRFSAERTGGSVSTLTIQRTQQEDSAVYLCASSFWHEAFFGQGTRLTVV.

There are a few counts of this clonotype. The chain carries TRBV20-1 and TRBJ1-2; 11 nucleotides align to TRBD1. This CDR3 is built from 14 residues. CDR1 is DFQATT, CDR2 SNEGSKA, per germline (reference sequence). Trimming at V came to 2 bases and at J to 8 bases, leaving 7 bases not matched to a gene. CDR3 nucleotide sequence: TGCAGTGCTAGAACCCCGGGACAGGGGGGCGGCTACACCTTC. Residues: CSARTPGQGGGYTF.

This clonotype was picked up a small number of times. The chain joins TRBV5-1 to TRBJ2-2, with a tentative D call TRBD1 (6 bases). Trimming removed 4 bases from V and 2 bases from J, with 12 bases in between. This CDR3 has 15 amino acids. The germline CDR1 and CDR2 sequences are SGHRS and YFSETQ. CDR3 coding DNA: TGCGCCAGCAGCCAGGACAGTCCCAACACCGGGGAGCTGTTTTTT. Protein product: CASSQDSPNTGELFF.

The V call is TRBV7-9, the J call TRBJ1-5; D is unclear. Trimming stripped 1 base from V and 0 bases from J, with 10 bases between. The CDR3 sequence is 16 residues long. Germline-derived CDR1 and CDR2 are SEHNR and FQNEAQ (reference sequence). The CDR3 DNA sequence: TGTGCCAGCAGCTTAGGGGCAGCATATAGCAATCAGCCCCAGCATTTT. It translates to CASSLGAAYSNQPQHF.

This sequence joins TRBV2 and TRBJ2-7; maybe TRBD2 (6 bases). Deletions cut 8 bases from V and 0 bases from J, with 8 bases between. The CDR3 consists of 12 residues. The germline V gene encodes CDR1 SNHLY and CDR2 FYNNEI. CDR3 region: CASGGSSYEQYF. The CDR3 nucleotides read TGTGCCAGCGGGGGGAGCTCCTACGAGCAGTACTTC.

This clonotype was found a few times. CDR3 in DNA: TGTGCCAGCAGTGACTCTAGCCCTTGGCTAGTCTTCTACGAGCAGTACTTC. Its protein is CASSDSSPWLVFYEQYF. This chain links TRBV6-4 with TRBJ2-7; D remains ambiguous. The V gene lost 0 bases and the J gene lost 3 bases, with 18 bases spanning the gap. The CDR3 sequence is 17 residues long. The V gene's germline CDR1 is MRHNA and CDR2 SNTAGT.

This clonotype appeared many times. This chain joins TRBV7-6 and TRBJ2-5, with D possibly being TRBD2 (6 bases). V dropped 5 bases and J dropped 7 bases, with 20 bases sitting between them. CDR1 and CDR2 from the germline V gene are SGHVS and FNYEAQ. This CDR3 region has 15 residues. CDR3 amino acids: CASSLPGTYLPTQYF. The CDR3 coding sequence is TGTGCCAGCAGCCTCCCCGGGACTTACCTTCCGACCCAGTACTTC.